The 32 T cell receptor beta chains below all came from one sample that was sequenced in a study of T cells in Graves' hyperthyroidism and ophthalmopathy. The source material, RNA transcripts, was used to amplify TCR beta CDR3 regions. HTBI primers were used for first-round RT-PCR of the TCR CDR3. TCRdb ran MiXCR on the multiplex PCR reads and lists one entry per CDR3 protein. The sample holds hundreds of thousands of distinct CDR3 sequences, around a sixth seen once. Sequenced: blood. These receptors all stem from a woman between 18 and 29 years old with Graves' hyperthyroidism.

This clonotype was detected only a few times. The J gene is TRBJ2-3, the V gene TRBV24-1; a possible D gene is TRBD1 (5 bases). CDR1 is KGHDR and CDR2 is SFDVKD in the germline V gene. Trimming stripped 4 bases from V and 5 bases from J, with 12 bases between. The CDR3 is 14 residues long. The CDR3 DNA is TGTGCCACCAGTGAGATGCAGGGAAGAGATACGCAGTATTTT. Translated, it gives CATSEMQGRDTQYF.

The V call is TRBV28, the J call TRBJ1-1; 11 bases map to TRBD1. Germline V gives CDR1 MDHEN, CDR2 SYDVKM. CDR3 length equals 16 residues. V lost 5 bases to trimming and J lost 3 bases; unmatched junction nucleotides: 8. The CDR3 region is CASSPPDRGRYTEAFF. Here the CDR3 DNA reads TGTGCCAGCAGTCCTCCGGACAGGGGGCGGTACACTGAAGCTTTCTTT.

The chain recombines TRBV13 with TRBJ1-2; TRBD1 is a possible D gene (6 bases). Germline V lookup: CDR1 PRHDT, CDR2 FYEKMQ (reference sequence). Trimming left V 5 bases short and J 4 bases short, with 17 bases between. The CDR3 spans 15 residues. The DNA for the CDR3 is TGTGCCAGCAGCGGAGGACAGTCTGGCCCCTATGGCTACACCTTC. Encoded protein: CASSGGQSGPYGYTF. Complete variable domain (other parts from reference TRBV13 and TRBJ1-2): AAGVIQSPRHLIKEKRETATLKCYPIPRHDTVYWYQQGPGQDPQFLISFYEKMQSDKGSIPDRFSAQQFSDYHSELNMSSLELGDSALYFCASSGGQSGPYGYTFGSGTRLTVV.

This clonotype was detected many times. V is TRBV28 and J is TRBJ2-7; D ambiguous. Germline V CDR1 and CDR2: MDHEN, SYDVKM. The V gene lost 2 bases and the J gene lost 6 bases, with 11 bases spanning the gap. CDR3 length: 13 amino acids. CDR3 nucleotides: TGTGCCAGCAGTTTAGGTGCCCAGATCGAGCAGTACTTC. Translating it yields CASSLGAQIEQYF.

This clonotype was detected ten times or more. The rearrangement links TRBV3-1 to TRBJ1-1; a possible D gene is TRBD1 (6 bases). Germline CDR1 reads LGHDT; CDR2 reads YNNKEL (reference sequence). The CDR3 length is 15 residues. V gave up 3 bases and J gave up 2 bases, with 13 bases separating them. The chain's CDR3 is CASSQGIGGNTEAFF. The DNA of the CDR3 is TGTGCCAGCAGCCAGGGGATCGGGGGCAACACTGAAGCTTTCTTT.

J is TRBJ2-5 and V is TRBV20-1; tentatively, D is TRBD1 (5 bases). Per the germline V gene, CDR1 is DFQATT and CDR2 is SNEGSKA (reference sequence). This CDR3 has 13 amino acids. V shed 3 bases and J shed 3 bases, with 11 bases lying between them. CDR3 loop: CSARETAEETQYF. CDR3 sequence (DNA): TGCAGTGCTAGGGAGACAGCTGAAGAGACCCAGTACTTC.

In this sample, this clonotype turned up many times. This rearrangement joins TRBV20-1 to TRBJ1-1, with TRBD1 as a possible D gene (6 bases). This CDR3 is built from 17 residues. V lost 2 bases to trimming and J lost 3 bases, with 22 bases between them. CDR1 and CDR2 (germline): DFQATT, SNEGSKA (reference sequence). The CDR3 loop reads CSARRSRGGQRHTEAFF. CDR3 bases: TGCAGTGCTAGACGCTCCCGAGGGGGACAACGCCACACTGAAGCTTTCTTT.

The chain links TRBV7-2 to TRBJ2-5; D possibly uses TRBD1 or TRBD2 (6 bases each). Germline V gives CDR1 SGHTA, CDR2 FQGNSA. The CDR3 sequence is 16 residues long. The ends were cut back, 4 bases at V and 4 bases at J, with 19 bases in the middle. This CDR3 reads CASSSTGPGAGETQYF. The CDR3 DNA is TGTGCCAGCAGCTCGACGGGGCCGGGGGCAGGAGAGACCCAGTACTTC.

A few counts support this clonotype. V and J are TRBV6-1 and TRBJ2-2; D unclear. V was cut by 8 bases and J by 4 bases, with 8 bases left in between. This CDR3 is 12 amino acids long. Germline V gene sequence: CDR1 MNHNS, CDR2 SASEGT. CDR3 nucleotide sequence: TGTGCCAGCGGTTATATCACCGGGGAGCTGTTTTTT. Its protein is CASGYITGELFF.

This clonotype appeared a few times. The chain couples TRBV6-1 to TRBJ1-2; 7 nucleotides match TRBD1. Germline CDR1 MNHNS, CDR2 SASEGT. The V and J ends lost 5 bases and 2 bases, in that order; junction bases with no gene match: 8. The CDR3 loop spans 15 amino acids. CDR3 sequence: CASSTQTGLNYGYTF. In DNA, the CDR3 is TGTGCCAGCAGTACCCAGACAGGGTTAAACTATGGCTACACCTTC.

This clonotype was recorded at least ten times. V is TRBV20-1 and J is TRBJ2-7; 9 bases line up with TRBD1. After removal of 1 base from V and 3 bases from J, the junction contained 4 bases not matched to a gene. Germline V lookup: CDR1 DFQATT, CDR2 SNEGSKA (reference sequence). The CDR3 is made up of 14 amino acids. DNA of the CDR3: TGCAGTGCTAGAGGACAGGGGGTTGTCTACGAGCAGTACTTC. This translates into CSARGQGVVYEQYF.

In this sample, this clonotype turned up many times. The chain links TRBV5-1 to TRBJ1-1; no definite D call. Germline assignment: CDR1 SGHRS and CDR2 YFSETQ. V was shortened by 2 bases and J by 8 bases, with 10 bases between the two germline ends. The CDR3 has 12 residues. CDR3 nucleotides: TGCGCCAGCAGCTTACCGGGAGAAGAAGCTTTCTTT. As protein: CASSLPGEEAFF.

This clonotype turned up a few times. The chain recombines TRBV6-1 with TRBJ2-7, with D perhaps TRBD2 (5 bases). The V gene lost 6 bases and the J gene lost 6 bases, with 12 bases spanning the gap. The CDR3 is made up of 12 amino acids. In germline, CDR1 is MNHNS, CDR2 SASEGT. The CDR3 loop reads CASREGSSEQYF. The CDR3 DNA reads TGTGCCAGCAGAGAGGGTTCGTCCGAGCAGTACTTC.

This clonotype appeared a few times. The chain couples TRBV7-2 to TRBJ2-7, with D perhaps TRBD2 (6 bases). CDR3 length equals 15 residues. The germline V and J ends were trimmed by 1 base and 8 bases, with 18 bases remaining between them. Per the germline V gene, CDR1 is SGHTA and CDR2 is FQGNSA. The CDR3 DNA sequence: TGTGCCAGCAGCTTAGGGGGCGGGACGGAGGGGAAGCAGTACTTC. Its translation: CASSLGGGTEGKQYF.

This clonotype was seen at least ten times. The chain links TRBV2 to TRBJ2-1, with D perhaps being TRBD1 or TRBD2 (7 bases each). The germline V gene has CDR1 SNHLY and CDR2 FYNNEI. This CDR3 comprises 13 residues. V dropped 7 bases and J dropped 12 bases, with 19 bases sitting between them. DNA of the CDR3: TGTGCCAGCAACAGGGGATCAGGGGAGGGGCAGTTCTTC. This encodes CASNRGSGEGQFF. Full variable domain (missing parts from reference TRBV2 and TRBJ2-1): EPEVTQTPSHQVTQMGQEVILRCVPISNHLYFYWYRQILGQKVEFLVSFYNNEISEKSEIFDDQFSVERPDGSNFTLKIRSTKLEDSAMYFCASNRGSGEGQFFGPGTRLTVL.

This clonotype showed up many times. V usage is TRBV11-2 and J usage is TRBJ1-1; D remains ambiguous. Germline V CDR1 and CDR2: SGHAT, FQNNGV. This CDR3 is built from 16 residues. V shed 2 bases and J shed 4 bases, with 17 bases lying between them. CDR3 DNA: TGTGCCAGCAGCTTAAGACCGATTGTTAAGAGCACTGAAGCTTTCTTT. It yields the protein CASSLRPIVKSTEAFF.

In its sample, this clonotype was seen many times. This chain links TRBV27 with TRBJ2-4, with D possibly being TRBD1 (6 bases). Per the germline V gene, CDR1 is MNHEY and CDR2 is SMNVEV (reference sequence). V shed 4 bases and J shed 9 bases, with 13 bases lying between them. CDR3 length: 13 residues. The CDR3: CASSSGQQTIQYF. As DNA, the CDR3 is TGTGCCAGCAGTTCGGGACAACAAACCATTCAGTACTTC.

The chain couples TRBV13 to TRBJ2-3; 10 nucleotides match TRBD1. Per the germline V gene, CDR1 is PRHDT and CDR2 is FYEKMQ (reference sequence). The ends lost 4 bases at V and 3 bases at J; junction bases unmatched: 10. This CDR3 region has 17 residues. The CDR3 region is CASSYRDRGRRTDTQYF. The CDR3 nucleotides read TGTGCCAGCAGCTACCGGGACAGGGGACGGAGGACAGATACGCAGTATTTT.

This clonotype has at least ten counts. The V call is TRBV10-3, the J call TRBJ2-1; no reliable D call. Germline V lookup: CDR1 ENHRY, CDR2 SYGVKD. The CDR3 has 13 amino acids. Trimming pared 4 bases from V and 5 bases from J, leaving 9 bases between. The CDR3 region has the DNA TGTGCCATCAGTGGTTACACGGACAATGAGCAGTTCTTC. Protein: CAISGYTDNEQFF.

This clonotype was seen only once. The genes are TRBV7-9 and TRBJ2-1; TRBD2 matches 12 bases. CDR1 and CDR2 from the germline V gene are SEHNR and FQNEAQ (reference sequence). This CDR3 comprises 17 residues. V was clipped by 5 bases and J by 4 bases; unmatched bases: 9. In DNA form, the CDR3 reads TGTGCCAGCAGCCCGCCTAGCGGGAGGGCCGGTTACAATGAGCAGTTCTTC. It codes for CASSPPSGRAGYNEQFF. The complete variable domain, with remaining parts taken from reference TRBV7-9 and TRBJ2-1, reads DTGVSQNPRHKITKRGQNVTFRCDPISEHNRLYWYRQTLGQGPEFLTYFQNEAQLEKSRLLSDRFSAERPKGSFSTLEIQRTEQGDSAMYLCASSPPSGRAGYNEQFFGPGTRLTVL.

This clonotype turned up a few times. The chain links TRBV4-3 to TRBJ2-5; 10 positions agree with TRBD2. CDR1 is LGHNA and CDR2 is YSLEER in the germline V gene. J lost 4 bases, V lost 0 bases, and 5 bases had no gene match. The CDR3 is 16 amino acids. The CDR3 here is CASSQESGGAGETQYF. For the CDR3, the DNA is TGCGCCAGCAGCCAAGAGAGCGGGGGGGCCGGAGAGACCCAGTACTTC.

This clonotype has a handful of counts. This rearrangement joins TRBV6-1 to TRBJ1-5; 7 bases are a match to TRBD1. Losses at the gene ends were 4 bases for V and 3 bases for J; bases not matched to a gene: 6. This CDR3 has 15 residues. The V gene's germline CDR1 is MNHNS and CDR2 SASEGT. The CDR3 reads CASSATGVHNQPQHF. In nucleotides, the CDR3 is TGTGCCAGCAGTGCAACAGGGGTACACAATCAGCCCCAGCATTTT.

This sequence joins TRBV5-1 and TRBJ2-5, with D tentatively TRBD2 (5 bases). The CDR3 covers 11 residues. With 7 bases removed from V and 5 bases from J, the gap between germline ends came to 9 bases. CDR1 and CDR2 from the germline V gene are SGHRS and YFSETQ. CDR3 loop: CASRDSETQYF. In DNA form, the CDR3 reads TGCGCCAGCCGGGATTCGGAGACCCAGTACTTC.

At least ten counts were recorded for this clonotype. This chain uses TRBV7-2 with TRBJ1-5; TRBD1 matches 7 bases. After removal of 5 bases from V and 4 bases from J, the junction contained 8 bases not matched to a gene. CDR1 is SGHTA and CDR2 is FQGNSA in the germline V gene. This CDR3 spans 15 amino acids. The DNA of the CDR3 is TGTGCCAGCAGCCCTTCGACAGGGATGAATCAGCCCCAGCATTTT. Its translation is CASSPSTGMNQPQHF.

V gene TRBV28 combines with J gene TRBJ2-1; 9 bases align to TRBD1. The junction had 10 bases not matched to a gene; V was cut back by 4 bases and J by 9 bases. The CDR3 runs 15 residues. From germline, CDR1 is MDHEN and CDR2 SYDVKM. As DNA, the CDR3 is TGTGCCAGCAGTTCCGGTGGACAGGGGTTGGGTGAGCAGTTCTTC. Its translation is CASSSGGQGLGEQFF.

This clonotype was seen ten or more times. This chain links TRBV11-2 with TRBJ2-1; TRBD2 agrees at 9 bases. The CDR3 totals 13 residues. The trim removed 8 bases at V and 7 bases at J, leaving 6 bases unmatched. Germline CDR1 reads SGHAT; CDR2 reads FQNNGV. CDR3 protein: CASGTSRTNEQFF. The CDR3 DNA is TGTGCCAGCGGGACTAGCAGGACGAATGAGCAGTTCTTC.

In its sample, this clonotype was seen many times. This chain links TRBV15 with TRBJ1-2; TRBD1 is a possible D gene (5 bases). The V end lost 2 bases, the J end lost 4 bases, and 11 bases lay between the germline ends. CDR1 and CDR2 (germline): LNHNV, YYDKDF (reference sequence). CDR3 length: 14 amino acids. The CDR3 region has the DNA TGTGCCACCAGCAGACCCCGGGACCCCTATGGCTACACCTTC. Its translation is CATSRPRDPYGYTF.

In this sample, this clonotype turned up a few times. The chain recombines TRBV12-3 or TRBV12-4 with TRBJ1-3, with TRBD1 identical over 11 bases. V was clipped by 6 bases and J by 4 bases; unmatched bases: 8. The CDR3 is made up of 16 amino acids. CDR3: CASRDIWTGGGNTIYF. As DNA, the CDR3 is TGTGCCAGCAGAGATATCTGGACAGGGGGCGGAAACACCATATATTTT.

Many counts were recorded for this clonotype. V and J are TRBV9 and TRBJ1-5; D is perhaps TRBD1 (6 bases). This CDR3 has 16 amino acids. V lost 0 bases and J 3 bases, leaving 13 bases between the germline ends. Germline values: CDR1 SGDLS, CDR2 YYNGEE. This CDR3 is CASSVVVGAANQPQHF. The CDR3 DNA sequence: TGTGCCAGCAGCGTAGTGGTGGGGGCCGCCAATCAGCCCCAGCATTTT.

This clonotype has a count of ten or more. The chain is built from TRBV28 and TRBJ1-1; no definite D call. The CDR3 has 15 residues. The V end was cut by 2 bases, the J end by 8 bases, with 18 bases between. The V gene's germline CDR1 is MDHEN and CDR2 SYDVKM. CDR3 amino acids: CASSLDSSIRREAFF. The CDR3 DNA is TGTGCCAGCAGTTTAGATTCTAGTATAAGGCGAGAAGCTTTCTTT.

This clonotype turned up a few times. The chain carries TRBV18 and TRBJ2-7; 8 positions match TRBD1. Trimming cost V 3 bases and J 5 bases; bases outside gene matches: 6. Germline assignment: CDR1 KGHSH and CDR2 LQKENI. This CDR3 contains 14 residues. In DNA, the CDR3 is TGTGCCAGCTCACCGGACAGGGTAATCGACGAGCAGTACTTC. This translates into CASSPDRVIDEQYF.

This clonotype was observed at least ten times. This sequence joins TRBV27 and TRBJ2-1; TRBD2 is a possible D gene (7 bases). Germline V gene sequence: CDR1 MNHEY, CDR2 SMNVEV (reference sequence). V was clipped by 6 bases and J by 5 bases, with 14 bases between them. The CDR3 consists of 14 residues. The CDR3 DNA reads TGTGCCAGCAGCCTGGGGGGGCCCCACAATGAGCAGTTCTTC. Translation: CASSLGGPHNEQFF.